Presented here are 7 T cell receptor beta chains from one specimen sequenced in a study of blood T cell repertoires in COVID-19. Profiling relied on immunoSEQ multiplex PCR, and the TCRdb table lists in-frame clones only, not all of them. The data show about 33,000 clones, around 90% seen once. The sequenced material came from peripheral blood. Every receptor here comes from a man aged 55 to 70 with acute or convalescent COVID-19.

Only one count was recorded for this clone. The J gene is TRBJ1-5, the V gene TRBV19; TRBD1 aligns across 9 bases. This CDR3 has 15 amino acids. The trim removed 6 bases at V and 9 bases at J, leaving 12 bases unmatched. CDR1 and CDR2 from the germline V gene are LNHDA and SQIVND (reference sequence). This CDR3 reads CASRSGTGRLRPQHF. In nucleotides, the CDR3 is TGTGCCAGTAGATCCGGGACAGGGCGTCTTCGGCCCCAGCATTTT.

In this sample, this clone turned up once. This rearrangement joins TRBV5-3 to TRBJ2-3; D is perhaps TRBD2 (6 bases). TRBV5-3 counts as an open reading frame of uncertain function. The CDR3 is 14 amino acids. The V and J ends lost 4 bases and 6 bases respectively, with 15 bases between them. The CDR3 DNA follows: TGTGCCAGAAGCCCGGGACTTGCGGAGGATACGCAGTATTTT. Amino acids: CARSPGLAEDTQYF.

V and J are TRBV5-6 and TRBJ1-1; perhaps TRBD1 as D (6 bases). Germline CDR1 is SGHDT and CDR2 is YYEEEE. With 6 bases removed from V and 4 bases from J, the gap between germline ends came to 19 bases. The CDR3 has 15 amino acids. The CDR3 sequence is CASTPTRGAFTEAFF. CDR3 sequence (DNA): TGTGCCAGCACCCCGACGCGGGGGGCGTTCACTGAAGCTTTCTTT.

The rearrangement links TRBV30 to TRBJ1-1, with 10 bases that match TRBD1. This CDR3 comprises 14 residues. V gave up 3 bases and J gave up 11 bases; unmatched junction bases: 12. Germline V gene lookup returns CDR1 GTSNPN and CDR2 SVGIG (reference sequence). The CDR3 spells CAWRGDRGLQRAFF. The CDR3 DNA is TGTGCCTGGAGAGGGGACAGGGGACTCCAGCGCGCTTTCTTT.

The chain uses TRBV7-8 and TRBJ2-1; the D gene is possibly TRBD2 (5 bases). The CDR3 extends over 14 amino acids. Germline CDR1 reads SGHVS; CDR2 reads FQNEAQ. Trimming left V 3 bases short and J 7 bases short, with 13 bases between. This CDR3 reads CASSLVGGNNEQFF. Here the CDR3 DNA reads TGTGCCAGCAGCTTGGTAGGAGGCAATAATGAGCAGTTCTTC.

The CDR3 loop is CATSRDSPRSGNTIYF. The CDR3 DNA reads as TGTGCCACCAGCAGGGACAGCCCACGCTCTGGAAACACCATATATTTT. The V call is TRBV15, the J call TRBJ1-3; tentatively, D is TRBD1 (6 bases). With 3 bases removed from V and 0 bases from J, the gap between germline ends came to 12 bases. The CDR3 has 16 amino acids. Germline V lookup: CDR1 LNHNV, CDR2 YYDKDF (reference sequence).

J is TRBJ1-2 and V is TRBV28, with D uncertain. CDR3 size: 17 residues. Trimming removed 4 bases at V and 8 bases at J, with 26 bases between. From germline, CDR1 is MDHEN and CDR2 SYDVKM. For the CDR3, the DNA is TGTGCCAGCAGTTCGGTGCTTCGCTCTTCCCATCGGTCGGGCTACACCTTC. Amino acids: CASSSVLRSSHRSGYTF.